The rows below give T cell receptor beta chains drawn from one sample of a study of T cell responses to AZD1222 COVID-19 vaccine. Measured with immunoSEQ multiplex PCR; TCRdb has only the in-frame clones, and not every one. The sample has more than 150,000 clones, about 92% seen once. Sequences were derived from peripheral blood, sampled on day 0 of AZD1222 vaccination. These receptors all come from an adult in good health. Both conserved end residues are part of each CDR3. A D gene is named only where the DNA matches it firmly. A row's size may be missing; if present it is once, few, many or a size class.

D gene,J gene,V gene,clone size,CDR3 DNA,CDR3 protein
.,TRBJ2-1,TRBV6-2/TRBV6-3,.,TGTGCCAGCAGTTACCCAGCGACCTCCTACAATGAGCAGTTCTTC,CASSYPATSYNEQFF
.,TRBJ1-1,TRBV5-4,.,TGTGCCAGCAGCACCGGACAGCTGAACACTGAAGCTTTCTTT,CASSTGQLNTEAFF
.,TRBJ2-7,TRBV2,.,TGTGCCAGCAGACCATATAGAAACTACGAGCAGTACTTC,CASRPYRNYEQYF
.,TRBJ1-1,TRBV14,.,TGTGCCAGCAGCCAAGAATGGACTGAAGCTTTCTTT,CASSQEWTEAFF
.,TRBJ1-4,TRBV18,.,TGTGCCAGCAAACCACGGGCGACTAATGAAAAACTGTTTTTT,CASKPRATNEKLFF
.,TRBJ2-3,TRBV28,.,TGTGCCAGCAGTGGCCAGGTGGGGGATACGCAGTATTTT,CASSGQVGDTQYF
TRBD2,TRBJ2-1,TRBV6-6,.,TGTGCCAGCAGGTGGAGCGGGAGTGGCTACAATGAGCAGTTCTTC,CASRWSGSGYNEQFF
TRBD1,TRBJ2-5,TRBV9,.,TGTGCCAGCAGCTCCCACAGGGGGAGCGAGACCCAGTACTTC,CASSSHRGSETQYF
TRBD2,TRBJ2-2,TRBV5-6,.,TGTGCCAGCAGCTTGGTCGGGACTACTTACACCGGGGAGCTGTTTTTT,CASSLVGTTYTGELFF
.,TRBJ1-1,TRBV12-3/TRBV12-4,.,TGTGCCAGCAGCACTGGGTCTCACACTGAAGCTTTCTTT,CASSTGSHTEAFF
.,TRBJ1-5,TRBV28,.,TGTGCCAGCAGTTTCGGGCGCAATCAGCCCCAGCATTTT,CASSFGRNQPQHF
.,TRBJ1-2,TRBV9,.,TGTGCCAGCAGCGCAGCGGGAAACAGGGCCGGCTATGGCTACACCTTC,CASSAAGNRAGYGYTF
.,TRBJ1-1,TRBV7-2,.,TGTGCCAGCAGCTTAATATCGGGCACTGAAGCTTTCTTT,CASSLISGTEAFF
.,TRBJ1-2,TRBV16,medium-sized,TGTGCCAGCAGCCAAAGGCAGGGCGCTAACTATGGCTACACCTTC,CASSQRQGANYGYTF
.,TRBJ2-7,TRBV3-1/TRBV3-2,.,TGTGCCAGCAGCCCCGACCCAAGCGACGGCTACGAGCAGTACTTC,CASSPDPSDGYEQYF
TRBD2,TRBJ2-1,TRBV4-3,few,TGCGCCAGCAGCCAAGATCCTGAGGCGGGGGAGGGCAATGAGCAGTTCTTC,CASSQDPEAGEGNEQFF
.,TRBJ1-1,TRBV4-1,.,TGCGCCAGCAGCCACAGTGGTGGAGAAAAAACTGAAGCTTTCTTT,CASSHSGGEKTEAFF
TRBD1,TRBJ2-1,TRBV5-1,.,TGCGCCAGCAATCCCGGGACAGGACTCCCCGTAAGCTCCTACAATGAGCAGTTCTTC,CASNPGTGLPVSSYNEQFF
TRBD1,TRBJ1-2,TRBV6-5,.,TGTGCCAGCAGGATACTACAGGGGGCTAACTATGGCTACACCTTC,CASRILQGANYGYTF
.,TRBJ1-6,TRBV18,.,TGTGCCAGCTCTGGCACGGAAAATAATTCACCCCTCCACTTT,CASSGTENNSPLHF
TRBD1,TRBJ2-3,TRBV19,.,TGTGCCAGTAGTACCAACAGGGGAGGCACAGATACGCAGTATTTT,CASSTNRGGTDTQYF
TRBD2,TRBJ2-3,TRBV3-1/TRBV3-2,.,TGTGCCAGCAGCCGGGTAGCGGGGGGACGGGGGGCAGATACGCAGTATTTT,CASSRVAGGRGADTQYF
TRBD2,TRBJ2-1,TRBV5-1,.,TGCGCCAGCGCGACTAGCGGGGGCTACAATGAGCAGTTCTTC,CASATSGGYNEQFF
.,TRBJ1-1,TRBV9,.,TGTGCCAGCAGCGTAGAACAGGCGAACACTGAAGCTTTCTTT,CASSVEQANTEAFF
.,TRBJ1-1,TRBV5-8,once,TGTGCCAGCAGCTTTACGCCCAGTTCGCTTTGGAGCACTGAAGCTTTCTTT,CASSFTPSSLWSTEAFF
.,TRBJ1-1,TRBV30,.,TGTGCCTGGAAACATAGCAGGGGTCGGGTTGAAGCTTTCTTT,CAWKHSRGRVEAFF
.,TRBJ1-3,TRBV15,.,TGTGCCACCAGCTCCAGCCCAGGGAGAGCTGGAAACACCATATATTTT,CATSSSPGRAGNTIYF
TRBD2,TRBJ2-7,TRBV27,once,TGTGCCAGCAGTTTATCGGGCCCGGGTAGCGGGTTCACCTACGAGCAGTACTTC,CASSLSGPGSGFTYEQYF
TRBD1,TRBJ1-1,TRBV5-1,.,TGCGCCAGCAGCTCTGGACAGGGAGGTGAAGCTTTCTTT,CASSSGQGGEAFF
.,TRBJ2-5,TRBV30,.,TGTGCCTGGAGTGTACCCCCCCAAGAGACCCAGTACTTC,CAWSVPPQETQYF
TRBD1,TRBJ1-2,TRBV6-5,.,TGTGCCAGCTCCCCGGGACAGCGCTATGGCTACACCTTC,CASSPGQRYGYTF
.,TRBJ2-7,TRBV12-5,.,TGTGCTAGTGGTTTGGTACTACCAGGGCTCTTCTACGAGCAGTACTTC,CASGLVLPGLFYEQYF
TRBD1,TRBJ2-1,TRBV12-5,.,TGTGCTAGTGGTCTAAGAGAGGGGGCTTACTCCTACAATGAGCAGTTCTTC,CASGLREGAYSYNEQFF
.,TRBJ1-2,TRBV28,.,TGTGCCAGTAGGGGCATTAGAGGCTACACCTTC,CASRGIRGYTF
TRBD1,TRBJ1-5,TRBV2,.,TGTGCCAGCAGTTCCGGGACAGCGGATCAGCCCCAGCATTTT,CASSSGTADQPQHF
.,TRBJ2-5,TRBV18,.,TGTGCCAGCTCACCGAGGGACACCTACCAAGAGACCCAGTACTTC,CASSPRDTYQETQYF
TRBD1,TRBJ2-1,TRBV7-3,.,TGTGCCAGCAGCTTACCTCCGGGACAGAAGGGGAATGAGCAGTTCTTC,CASSLPPGQKGNEQFF
TRBD1,TRBJ1-1,TRBV11-2,.,TGTGCCAGCAGCACAGTGGGACAGGGGGTTTTTGGGAACACTGAAGCTTTCTTT,CASSTVGQGVFGNTEAFF
.,TRBJ1-2,TRBV7-2,.,TGTGCCAGCAGCTTAGAAATACCTAACTATGGCTACACCTTC,CASSLEIPNYGYTF
.,TRBJ1-2,TRBV28,few,TGTGCCAGCAGTTTAAGGAGGGTCCGTGGCTACACCTTC,CASSLRRVRGYTF